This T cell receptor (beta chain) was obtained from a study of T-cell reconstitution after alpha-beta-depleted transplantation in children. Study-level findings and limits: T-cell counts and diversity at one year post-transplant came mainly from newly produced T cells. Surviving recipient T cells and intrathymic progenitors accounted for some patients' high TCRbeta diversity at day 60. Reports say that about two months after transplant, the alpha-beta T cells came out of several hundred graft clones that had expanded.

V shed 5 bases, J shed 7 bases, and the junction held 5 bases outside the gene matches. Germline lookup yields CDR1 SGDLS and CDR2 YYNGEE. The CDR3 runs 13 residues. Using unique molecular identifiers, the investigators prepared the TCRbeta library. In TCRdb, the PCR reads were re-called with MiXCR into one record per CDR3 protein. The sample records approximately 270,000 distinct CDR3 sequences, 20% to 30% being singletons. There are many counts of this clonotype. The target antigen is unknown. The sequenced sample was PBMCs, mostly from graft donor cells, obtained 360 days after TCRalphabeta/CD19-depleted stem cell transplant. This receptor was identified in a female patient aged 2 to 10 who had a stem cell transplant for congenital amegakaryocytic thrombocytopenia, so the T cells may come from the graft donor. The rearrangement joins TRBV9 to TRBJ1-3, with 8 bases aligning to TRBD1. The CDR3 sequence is CASSLGTGNTIYF. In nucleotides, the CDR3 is TGTGCCAGCAGTCTAGGGACAGGCAACACCATATATTTT.